This T cell receptor (beta chain) was sequenced in a study of cytotoxic CD8 clonotypes in ibrutinib-treated CLL. A remark on this clone: Antigen specificity is unknown.

Germline lookup yields CDR1 SNHLY and CDR2 FYNNEI. The length of the CDR3 is 13 residues. Germline trimming cut 8 bases from V and 14 bases from J; bases unmatched to any gene: 14. Study conclusions and caveats: At the start, clonality exceeded age-matched healthy donors and followed circulating CD8+ T-cell counts.

Sequenced by immunoSEQ multiplex PCR; TCRdb stores in-frame clones only, minus some. The sample holds roughly 180,000 clones; more than 80% are singletons and the top ten take 3.5% to 5.5%. This sequence joins TRBV2 and TRBJ2-1, with 8 positions matching TRBD1. The TCR originated in a human donor with chronic lymphocytic leukemia. The starting material was PBMCs, obtained after 24 months of ibrutinib treatment. CDR3 protein: CASGDSYRGVKFF. The DNA of the CDR3 is TGTGCCAGCGGAGACTCTTACAGGGGGGTAAAGTTCTTC.